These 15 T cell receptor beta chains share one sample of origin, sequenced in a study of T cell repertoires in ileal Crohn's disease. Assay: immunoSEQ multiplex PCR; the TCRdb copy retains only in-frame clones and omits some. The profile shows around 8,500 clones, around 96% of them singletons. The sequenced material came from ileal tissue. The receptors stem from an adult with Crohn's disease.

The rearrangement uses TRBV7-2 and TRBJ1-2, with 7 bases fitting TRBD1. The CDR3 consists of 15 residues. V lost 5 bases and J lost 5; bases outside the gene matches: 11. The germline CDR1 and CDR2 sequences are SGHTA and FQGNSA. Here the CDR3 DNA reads TGTGCCAGCAGCACAACAGGGGTTAAGGCATATGGCTACACCTTC. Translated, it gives CASSTTGVKAYGYTF.

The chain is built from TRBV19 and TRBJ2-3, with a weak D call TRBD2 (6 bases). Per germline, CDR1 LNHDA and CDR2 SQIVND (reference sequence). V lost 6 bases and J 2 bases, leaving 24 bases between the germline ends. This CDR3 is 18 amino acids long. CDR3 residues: CASSPIISSGIDTDTQYF. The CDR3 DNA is TGTGCCAGTAGCCCAATTATAAGTAGCGGCATAGACACAGATACGCAGTATTTT.

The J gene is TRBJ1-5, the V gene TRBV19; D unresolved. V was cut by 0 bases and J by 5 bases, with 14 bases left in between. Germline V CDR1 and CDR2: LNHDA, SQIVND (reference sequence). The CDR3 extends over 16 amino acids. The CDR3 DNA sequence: TGTGCCAGTAGTATAGATCGGCGGGGTCGATATCAGCCCCAGCATTTT. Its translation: CASSIDRRGRYQPQHF. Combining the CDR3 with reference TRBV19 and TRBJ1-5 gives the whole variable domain DGGITQSPKYLFRKEGQNVTLSCEQNLNHDAMYWYRQDPGQGLRLIYYSQIVNDFQKGDIAEGYSVSREKKESFPLTVTSAQKNPTAFYLCASSIDRRGRYQPQHFGDGTRLSIL.

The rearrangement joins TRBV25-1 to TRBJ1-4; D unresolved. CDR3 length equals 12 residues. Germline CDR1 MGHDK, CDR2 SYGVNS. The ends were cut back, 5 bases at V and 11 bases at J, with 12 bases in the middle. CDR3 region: CASSHLPGKLFF. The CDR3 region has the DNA TGTGCCAGCAGTCACCTCCCGGGTAAACTGTTTTTT.

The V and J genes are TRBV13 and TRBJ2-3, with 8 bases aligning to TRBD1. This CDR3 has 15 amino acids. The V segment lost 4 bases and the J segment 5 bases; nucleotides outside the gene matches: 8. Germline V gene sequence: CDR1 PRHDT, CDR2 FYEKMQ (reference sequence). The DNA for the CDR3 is TGTGCCAGCAGCTATCGGCCAGGGGGCGTAGATACGCAGTATTTT. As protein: CASSYRPGGVDTQYF.

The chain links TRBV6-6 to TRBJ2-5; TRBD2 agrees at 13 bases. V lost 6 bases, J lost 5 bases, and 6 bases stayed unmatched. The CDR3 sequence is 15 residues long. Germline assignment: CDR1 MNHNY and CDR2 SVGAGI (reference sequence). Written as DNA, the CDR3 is TGTGCCAGCAGACCACTAGCGGGGGGGGTGGAGACCCAGTACTTC. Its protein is CASRPLAGGVETQYF.

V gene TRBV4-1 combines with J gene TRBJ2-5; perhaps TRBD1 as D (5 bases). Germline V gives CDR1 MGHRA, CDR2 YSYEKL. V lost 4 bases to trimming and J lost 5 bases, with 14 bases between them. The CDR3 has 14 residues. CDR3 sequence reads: CASSPWGGEETQYF. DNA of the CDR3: TGCGCCAGCAGCCCCTGGGGCGGAGAGGAGACCCAGTACTTC.

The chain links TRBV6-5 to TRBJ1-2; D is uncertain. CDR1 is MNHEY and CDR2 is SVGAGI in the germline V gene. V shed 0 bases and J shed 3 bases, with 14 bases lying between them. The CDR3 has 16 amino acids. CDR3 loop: CASSYSSGKNHYGYTF. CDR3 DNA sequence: TGTGCCAGCAGTTACTCTTCAGGAAAGAACCACTATGGCTACACCTTC.

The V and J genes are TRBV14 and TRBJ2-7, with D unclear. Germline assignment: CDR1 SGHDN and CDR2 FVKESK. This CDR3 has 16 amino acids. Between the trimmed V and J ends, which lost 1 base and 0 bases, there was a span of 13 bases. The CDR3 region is CASSQATPSSSYEQYF. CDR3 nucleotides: TGTGCCAGCAGCCAAGCCACTCCCTCGAGCTCCTACGAGCAGTACTTC.

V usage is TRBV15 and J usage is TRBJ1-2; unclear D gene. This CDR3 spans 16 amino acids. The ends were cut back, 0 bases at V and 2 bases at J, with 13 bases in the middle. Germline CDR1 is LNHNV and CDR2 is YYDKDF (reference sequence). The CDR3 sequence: CATSRDVEGANYGYTF. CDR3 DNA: TGTGCCACCAGCAGAGATGTTGAGGGAGCCAACTATGGCTACACCTTC.

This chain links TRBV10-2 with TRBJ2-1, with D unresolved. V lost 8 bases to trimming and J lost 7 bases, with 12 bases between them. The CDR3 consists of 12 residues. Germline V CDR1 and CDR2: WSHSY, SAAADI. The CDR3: CASSPSPNEQFF. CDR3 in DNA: TGCGCCAGCTCTCCAAGCCCTAATGAGCAGTTCTTC.

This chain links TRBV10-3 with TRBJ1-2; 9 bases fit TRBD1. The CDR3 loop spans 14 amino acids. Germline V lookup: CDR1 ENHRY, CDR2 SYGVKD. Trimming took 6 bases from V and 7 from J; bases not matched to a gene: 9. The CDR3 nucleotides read TGTGCCATCAGGGGGGGACAGGGAGATTCTGGCTACACCTTC. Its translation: CAIRGGQGDSGYTF.

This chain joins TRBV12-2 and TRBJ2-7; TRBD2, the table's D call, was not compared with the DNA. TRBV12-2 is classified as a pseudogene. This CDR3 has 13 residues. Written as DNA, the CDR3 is TGTGCAAGTCGCTCTCCGGGGGGGGGCGAGCAGTACTTC. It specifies CASRSPGGGEQYF.

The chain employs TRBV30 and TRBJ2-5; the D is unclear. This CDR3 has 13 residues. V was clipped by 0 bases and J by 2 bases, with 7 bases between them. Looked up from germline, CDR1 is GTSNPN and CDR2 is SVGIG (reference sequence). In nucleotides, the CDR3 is TGTGCCTGGAGTGTTTTACAGCAAGAGACCCAGTACTTC. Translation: CAWSVLQQETQYF.

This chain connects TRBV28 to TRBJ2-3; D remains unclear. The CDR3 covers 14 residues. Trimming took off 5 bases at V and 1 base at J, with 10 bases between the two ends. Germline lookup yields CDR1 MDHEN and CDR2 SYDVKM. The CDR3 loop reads CASSPLLGTDTQYF. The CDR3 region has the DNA TGTGCCAGCAGTCCCCTCCTAGGCACAGATACGCAGTATTTT.